Listed here are 12 T cell receptor beta chains from one sample, sequenced in a study of cytomegalovirus exposure and HLA in healthy donors. The study ran its PCR with 60 Vbeta and 13 Jbeta primers. Assay: immunoSEQ multiplex PCR; the TCRdb copy retains only in-frame clones and omits some. The sample holds around 98,000 clones; more than 75% are singletons and the top ten take about 8%. The specimen was PBMCs. Receptors originate from a human donor in good health.

The rearrangement joins TRBV9 to TRBJ2-7; D might be TRBD1 (6 bases). In germline, CDR1 is SGDLS, CDR2 YYNGEE. The V end was cut by 4 bases, the J end by 3 bases, with 17 bases between. This CDR3 spans 15 amino acids. CDR3 in DNA: TGTGCCAGCAGCCCCCGACAGGCTTCACTCTACGAGCAGTACTTC. This translates into CASSPRQASLYEQYF.

The chain has TRBV19 and TRBJ1-4; D uncertain. Between the trimmed V and J ends, which lost 0 bases and 8 bases, there was a span of 19 bases. The germline gives CDR1 LNHDA, CDR2 SQIVND (reference sequence). This CDR3 spans 17 amino acids. CDR3 nucleotides: TGTGCCAGTAGTATAGAGCGGTCCGGAGCTTATAGGGAAAAACTGTTTTTT. Protein sequence: CASSIERSGAYREKLFF.

The V and J genes are TRBV14 and TRBJ1-4; TRBD1 might be the D (5 bases). V dropped 1 base and J dropped 10 bases, with 7 bases sitting between them. There are 12 residues in the CDR3. The V gene's germline CDR1 is SGHDN and CDR2 FVKESK. The DNA for the CDR3 is TGTGCCAGCAGCCAAGTGGGGGGAAAACTGTTTTTT. Translating gives CASSQVGGKLFF.

V usage is TRBV19 and J usage is TRBJ1-4; 9 nucleotides match TRBD1. Germline lookup yields CDR1 LNHDA and CDR2 SQIVND (reference sequence). The CDR3 sequence is 15 residues long. Unmatched junction bases numbered 4, after V lost 3 bases and J lost 5 bases. The CDR3 here is CASSMTGTGNEKLFF. DNA for the CDR3: TGTGCCAGTAGTATGACCGGGACAGGGAATGAAAAACTGTTTTTT.

V gene TRBV12-5 combines with J gene TRBJ2-3; 7 bases are a match to TRBD1. Germline CDR1 LGHNT, CDR2 FRNRAP. This CDR3 contains 14 residues. V shed 2 bases and J 4 bases; nucleotides not matched to a gene: 3. In DNA, the CDR3 is TGTGCTAGTGGTTTGACAGGGGTCGCAGATACGCAGTATTTT. Translated: CASGLTGVADTQYF.

This chain connects TRBV11-2 to TRBJ2-1, with 9 bases aligning to TRBD2. The V and J ends lost 4 bases and 2 bases, in that order; junction bases with no gene match: 6. CDR3 length equals 16 residues. Looked up from germline, CDR1 is SGHAT and CDR2 is FQNNGV. Written as DNA, the CDR3 is TGTGCCAGCAGCTCCTTAGCGGGGGCCCCCTACAATGAGCAGTTCTTC. It specifies CASSSLAGAPYNEQFF.

The chain combines TRBV7-6 with TRBJ2-7; 7 positions match TRBD1. The CDR3 sequence is 14 residues long. The germline V gene has CDR1 SGHVS and CDR2 FNYEAQ. Trimming removed 4 bases from V and 5 bases from J; junction bases left unmatched: 8. Here the CDR3 DNA reads TGTGCCAGCAGCTACTACCTCACAGGGGACGAGCAGTACTTC. As protein: CASSYYLTGDEQYF.

The chain links TRBV2 to TRBJ2-2; TRBD1 might be the D (5 bases). The CDR3 covers 16 residues. Trimming removed 4 bases from V and 0 bases from J, with 12 bases in between. In germline, CDR1 is SNHLY, CDR2 FYNNEI. As DNA, the CDR3 is TGTGCCAGCAGTGTGACCCAGGGTACGAACACCGGGGAGCTGTTTTTT. This sequence encodes CASSVTQGTNTGELFF.

The rearrangement links TRBV5-4 to TRBJ1-2; 8 bases align to TRBD1. There are 14 residues in the CDR3. In germline, CDR1 is SGHNT, CDR2 YYREEE (reference sequence). V lost 3 bases and J lost 4; bases outside the gene matches: 5. The CDR3 DNA is TGTGCCAGCAGCTCAGGGGGCCGCAGCTATGGCTACACCTTC. Protein: CASSSGGRSYGYTF.

The J gene is TRBJ2-7, the V gene TRBV15; 8 bases are a match to TRBD1. Germline lookup yields CDR1 LNHNV and CDR2 YYDKDF (reference sequence). Trimming removed 2 bases from V and 5 bases from J; junction bases left unmatched: 8. CDR3 size: 15 residues. CDR3 in DNA: TGTGCCACCAGCAGACTCGGACAGGGTATTAACGAGCAGTACTTC. As protein: CATSRLGQGINEQYF.

The chain is built from TRBV20-1 and TRBJ1-1; D remains ambiguous. Germline V CDR1 and CDR2: DFQATT, SNEGSKA (reference sequence). Trimming shortened V by 4 bases and J by 7 bases, and 10 bases separated the two germline ends. CDR3 length: 11 residues. CDR3 sequence reads: CSATPQREAFF. DNA for the CDR3: TGCAGTGCTACCCCTCAGCGTGAAGCTTTCTTT.

The table lists this clone with a count of one. The CDR3 loop reads CASSYIGTGSGNTIYF. The CDR3 coding sequence is TGTGCCAGCAGTTATATCGGGACAGGCTCTGGAAACACCATATATTTT. This chain connects TRBV6-5 to TRBJ1-3; TRBD1 aligns across 8 bases. Germline CDR1 and CDR2: MNHEY and SVGAGI. V was pared by 3 bases and J by 0 bases, with 4 bases of the junction left unmatched. This CDR3 is built from 16 residues.